These 18 T cell receptor beta chains came from one sample sequenced in a study of cytomegalovirus exposure and HLA in healthy donors. Use of 60 Vbeta and 13 Jbeta primers characterized the PCR. Libraries were prepared by immunoSEQ multiplex PCR; TCRdb keeps only in-frame clonotypes and omits some of them. The sample contains 200,000 or so clones, 70% to 80% of which appear only once. Sequenced sample: PBMCs. These TCRs come from a male donor in good health and CMV-seropositive.

The rearrangement uses TRBV4-3 and TRBJ1-2, with D perhaps TRBD1 (5 bases). V was cut by 1 base and J by 6 bases, with 15 bases left in between. The CDR3 contains 15 residues. The germline V gene has CDR1 LGHNA and CDR2 YSLEER. DNA of the CDR3: TGCGCCAGCAGCCAAGGGGGCACGTACGGGCATGGCTACACCTTC. As protein: CASSQGGTYGHGYTF.

This clone was seen only once. CDR3 region: CASSHQAGGSYEQYF. The CDR3 DNA sequence: TGCGCCAGCAGCCATCAAGCGGGAGGTTCCTACGAGCAGTACTTC. The rearrangement joins TRBV4-3 to TRBJ2-7; TRBD2 aligns across 9 bases. Trimming took 3 bases from V and 1 from J; bases not matched to a gene: 4. This CDR3 contains 15 residues. CDR1 is LGHNA, CDR2 YSLEER, per germline.

This clone has more than one count but fewer than ten. The chain joins TRBV11-1 to TRBJ2-2, with TRBD2 identical over 10 bases. V was clipped by 5 bases and J by 8 bases; unmatched bases: 14. Per germline, CDR1 SGHAT and CDR2 FQDESV (reference sequence). This CDR3 comprises 17 residues. The CDR3 DNA reads TGTGCCAGCAGCGAACTGCCCACACTAGCGGGATTGGGGGAGCTGTTTTTT. Its translation: CASSELPTLAGLGELFF.

The rearrangement links TRBV10-3 to TRBJ1-1, with D unresolved. The CDR3 covers 13 residues. Per the germline V gene, CDR1 is ENHRY and CDR2 is SYGVKD. Trimming removed 4 bases at V and 1 base at J, with 7 bases between. Here the CDR3 reads CAISGQENTEAFF. Here the CDR3 DNA reads TGTGCCATCAGTGGGCAGGAGAACACTGAAGCTTTCTTT.

The chain has TRBV2 and TRBJ2-2; 7 nucleotides agree with TRBD2. The CDR3 length is 15 residues. The germline V gene encodes CDR1 SNHLY and CDR2 FYNNEI. The J segment lost 4 bases and the V segment lost 8 bases, leaving 10 bases of the junction unmatched. CDR3 in amino acids: CASFPPSGSTGELFF. The CDR3 DNA is TGTGCCAGCTTCCCCCCTAGCGGAAGCACCGGGGAGCTGTTTTTT.

The V and J genes are TRBV23-1 and TRBJ1-2; D remains unclear. TRBV23-1 is an ORF, with its function uncertain. Trimming stripped 9 bases from V and 4 bases from J, with 15 bases between. CDR3 length: 13 amino acids. The CDR3 bases are TGCGCCAGGCTACAAGCGGCTTTCTATGGCTACACCTTC. As protein: CARLQAAFYGYTF.

V usage is TRBV7-9 and J usage is TRBJ2-5; no reliable D call. The closer fit of TRBJ2-7 to the DNA end suggests the J call may be wrong. This CDR3 comprises 15 residues. Germline V gene lookup returns CDR1 SEHNR and CDR2 FQNEAQ (reference sequence). CDR3 residues: CASSLVPKTDYEQYF. CDR3 nucleotides: TGTGCCAGCAGCTTAGTACCGAAAACCGACTACGAGCAGTACTTC.

This clone was detected a few times. The chain joins TRBV4-3 to TRBJ1-2, with 7 nucleotides matching TRBD1. The V gene's germline CDR1 is LGHNA and CDR2 YSLEER. There are 18 residues in the CDR3. Unmatched junction bases numbered 11, after V lost 1 base and J lost 0 bases. The CDR3 here is CASSQVAGGDRANYGYTF. The CDR3 DNA is TGCGCCAGCAGCCAAGTGGCGGGAGGGGACAGAGCTAACTATGGCTACACCTTC.

The chain employs TRBV30 and TRBJ2-7; the D gene is possibly TRBD2 (5 bases). The V end was cut by 4 bases, the J end by 3 bases, with 7 bases between. The CDR3 sequence is 11 residues long. CDR1 is GTSNPN, CDR2 SVGIG, per germline (reference sequence). Here the CDR3 DNA reads TGTGCCTGGACTGAGGGCTACGAGCAGTACTTC. Residues: CAWTEGYEQYF.

V gene TRBV7-2 combines with J gene TRBJ2-7, with 7 bases fitting TRBD1. V lost 4 bases and J lost 3; bases outside the gene matches: 3. The CDR3 covers 13 residues. Germline V gene data show CDR1 as SGHTA and CDR2 as FQGNSA. CDR3 sequence: CASSSWDSYEQYF. For the CDR3, the DNA is TGTGCCAGCAGCTCCTGGGACAGCTACGAGCAGTACTTC.

Of note for this clone: Within the sample, other DNA sequences also encode this same CDR3. The chain uses TRBV7-2 and TRBJ1-5; the D is unclear. Germline V gives CDR1 SGHTA, CDR2 FQGNSA. The CDR3 loop spans 15 amino acids. Trimming removed 3 bases from V and 0 bases from J, with 9 bases in between. CDR3 DNA sequence: TGTGCCAGCAGCTTGGCCGGGAATAGCAATCAGCCCCAGCATTTT. Protein: CASSLAGNSNQPQHF. Full variable domain (missing parts from reference TRBV7-2 and TRBJ1-5): GAGVSQSPSNKVTEKGKDVELRCDPISGHTALYWYRQSLGQGLEFLIYFQGNSAPDKSGLPSDRFSAERTGGSVSTLTIQRTQQEDSAVYLCASSLAGNSNQPQHFGDGTRLSIL.

The chain recombines TRBV9 with TRBJ2-3; TRBD2 matches at 11 bases. The CDR3 loop spans 21 amino acids. Per germline, CDR1 SGDLS and CDR2 YYNGEE. Trimming at V came to 1 base and at J to 5 bases, leaving 21 bases not matched to a gene. CDR3 in amino acids: CASSVSGAGGPLAGAEDTQYF. CDR3 DNA sequence: TGTGCCAGCAGCGTAAGTGGTGCAGGGGGACCACTAGCGGGAGCGGAAGATACGCAGTATTTT.

The rearrangement joins TRBV9 to TRBJ2-5, with a tentative D call TRBD1 (5 bases). Germline V gene lookup returns CDR1 SGDLS and CDR2 YYNGEE. This CDR3 region has 13 residues. Trimming shortened V by 3 bases and J by 1 base, and 7 bases separated the two germline ends. DNA of the CDR3: TGTGCCAGCAGCGCCAGGGTCCAAGAGACCCAGTACTTC. Translating gives CASSARVQETQYF. Together with reference TRBV9 and TRBJ2-5, the CDR3 gives the full variable domain: DSGVTQTPKHLITATGQRVTLRCSPRSGDLSVYWYQQSLDQGLQFLIQYYNGEERAKGNILERFSAQQFPDLHSELNLSSLELGDSALYFCASSARVQETQYFGPGTRLLVL.

The gene calls are TRBV14 and TRBJ1-2, with a weak D call TRBD1 (5 bases). V was trimmed by 0 bases and J by 6 bases, leaving 20 bases between them. Germline loops: CDR1 SGHDN, CDR2 FVKESK. The CDR3 runs 17 residues. In DNA, the CDR3 is TGTGCCAGCAGCCAAGAACGCGCGCCTCTAGGGGCAGATGGCTACACCTTC. Translation gives CASSQERAPLGADGYTF.

The genes are TRBV9 and TRBJ2-2; D not certain. This CDR3 comprises 14 residues. CDR1 is SGDLS and CDR2 is YYNGEE in the germline V gene. Trimming removed 3 bases at V and 5 bases at J, with 11 bases between. CDR3 DNA sequence: TGTGCCAGCAGCGCGACATTTGGTACCGGGGAGCTGTTTTTT. Protein: CASSATFGTGELFF.

In this sample, this clone turned up once. The chain has TRBV19 and TRBJ2-6; tentative D call: TRBD1 (6 bases). V gave up 5 bases and J gave up 2 bases, with 13 bases separating them. Germline V gene data show CDR1 as LNHDA and CDR2 as SQIVND (reference sequence). The CDR3 is 16 amino acids. DNA for the CDR3: TGTGCCAGTAGTTCACCGCACAGGGCTGGGGCCAACGTCCTGACTTTC. Translated: CASSSPHRAGANVLTF.

This clone turned up a few times. The CDR3 coding sequence is TGCAGCGCAGCTGGGACAGGGGAGGGCACTGAAGCTTTCTTT. Protein: CSAAGTGEGTEAFF. The chain has TRBV29-1 and TRBJ1-1; 10 nucleotides line up with TRBD1. Germline-derived CDR1 and CDR2 are SQVTM and ANQGSEA. CDR3 length: 14 residues. With 7 bases clipped from V and 4 bases from J, the junction kept 9 bases outside the gene matches.

The genes are TRBV27 and TRBJ2-3; 7 positions agree with TRBD2. With 4 bases clipped from V and 0 bases from J, the junction kept 10 bases outside the gene matches. Per germline, CDR1 MNHEY and CDR2 SMNVEV (reference sequence). CDR3 length: 17 amino acids. This CDR3 is CASSSRPTSTSTDTQYF. DNA for the CDR3: TGTGCCAGCAGTTCACGCCCGACTAGCACAAGCACAGATACGCAGTATTTT.